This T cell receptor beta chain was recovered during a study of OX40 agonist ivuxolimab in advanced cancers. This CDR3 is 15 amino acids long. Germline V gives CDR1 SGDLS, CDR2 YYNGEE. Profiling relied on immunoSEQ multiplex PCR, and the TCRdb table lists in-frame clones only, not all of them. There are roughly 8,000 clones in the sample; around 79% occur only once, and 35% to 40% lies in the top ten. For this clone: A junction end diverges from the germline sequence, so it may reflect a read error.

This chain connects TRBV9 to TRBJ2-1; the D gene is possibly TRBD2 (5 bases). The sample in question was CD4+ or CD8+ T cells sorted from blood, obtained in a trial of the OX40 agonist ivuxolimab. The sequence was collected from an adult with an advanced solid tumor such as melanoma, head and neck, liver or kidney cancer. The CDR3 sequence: CASGVEGAPLDEQFF. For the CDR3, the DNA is TGTGCCAGCGGCGTAGAGGGAGCCCCCTTGGATGAGCAGTTCTTC.